In its sample, the clone carrying this TCR beta chain was seen once. This specimen comes from a study of blood T cell repertoires in COVID-19. Study-wide background: Recovered status in Cohort 3 required two negative PCRs, clearance, or symptom resolution. Acute and convalescent COVID-19 samples came from the United States, Italy and Spain.

The junction had 7 bases not matched to a gene; V was cut back by 3 bases and J by 9 bases. CDR1 and CDR2 (germline): MDHEN, SYDVKM. CDR3 length: 15 residues. Cohort placement rested on clinical history that participants reported themselves. In the authors' methods: Reference gene primer amplification gave estimated nucleated cell counts. Only in-frame clones appear in the TCRdb table, and some are missing; sequencing was by immunoSEQ multiplex PCR. That table furnishes V, J and clone size, whereas the DNA furnished D and trimming. The sample carries over 130,000 clones, under 90% recorded once. Source material: PBMCs or T cells enriched from blood (not recorded which). The sequence was collected from a man aged 45-60 years in a cohort exposed to, infected with or recovered from COVID-19 (not recorded which). This chain uses TRBV28 with TRBJ2-1; TRBD2 matches at 11 bases. CDR3 sequence: CASSLTSGMALEQFF. CDR3 bases: TGTGCCAGCAGTTTGACTAGCGGGATGGCGCTTGAGCAGTTCTTC.